A single T cell receptor beta chain is shown here with its context. Its specificity is unknown. Trimming removed 10 bases from V and 6 bases from J; junction bases left unmatched: 3. CDR1 ENHRY and CDR2 SYGVKD come from the germline V gene. The CDR3 spans 13 residues. This sample is drawn from a study of cytomegalovirus exposure and HLA in healthy donors. The PCR employed 60 Vbeta primers together with 13 Jbeta primers. The protocol was immunoSEQ multiplex PCR, while the TCRdb copy is restricted to in-frame clones and leaves out a portion. The data show 150,000 to 200,000 clones, with nearly 80% seen just once and around 14% held by the top ten. General study findings and limits: Because they were indistinguishable, some V segments, including TRBV6-2 and TRBV6-3, were excluded. Association of a missense DCLRE1C variant with TCR beta V- and J-gene trimming was reported in a later analysis. Later analysis suggested most CMV-associated TCR beta chains were HLA-restricted.

Sequenced material: PBMCs. The receptor comes from a woman in her 40s in good health and CMV-seronegative. The chain is built from TRBV10-3 and TRBJ2-1; 13 nucleotides match TRBD2. The CDR3 is CATGLAGTNEQFF. DNA of the CDR3: TGTGCCACGGGACTAGCGGGGACCAATGAGCAGTTCTTC.